What follows are 9 T cell receptor beta chains derived from one specimen sequenced in a study of CD8 T cells in Susac syndrome. Random hexamers were used to reverse transcribe an amount of about 0.45 to 1 ug RNA. TCRdb reanalysed the immunoSEQ multiplex PCR reads using MiXCR and keeps one entry per CDR3 protein. Among approximately 160,000 distinct CDR3 sequences listed, just over 90% were seen once. Input material: CD4+ T cells from PBMCs. Receptor source: a human donor in good health.

J is TRBJ1-4 and V is TRBV7-6, with TRBD1 matching 9 bases. The CDR3 has 16 amino acids. V dropped 1 base and J dropped 1; count of bases not matched to a gene: 1. The germline CDR1 and CDR2 sequences are SGHVS and FNYEAQ. This CDR3 is CASSLGQGGTNEKLFF. CDR3 nucleotides: TGTGCCAGCAGCTTAGGACAGGGGGGAACTAATGAAAAACTGTTTTTT.

V and J are TRBV19 and TRBJ2-7; D is possibly TRBD2 (5 bases). Trimming shortened V by 3 bases and J by 5 bases, and 14 bases separated the two germline ends. In germline, CDR1 is LNHDA, CDR2 SQIVND (reference sequence). This CDR3 region has 14 residues. The DNA of the CDR3 is TGTGCCAGTAGTATCACAGATCAGGAGGACGAGCAGTACTTC. Translating gives CASSITDQEDEQYF.

The chain employs TRBV20-1 and TRBJ1-5, with 8 bases identical to TRBD1. CDR1 DFQATT and CDR2 SNEGSKA come from the germline V gene (reference sequence). The CDR3 sequence is 13 residues long. J was trimmed by 4 bases and V by 5 bases; bases with no gene match: 4. CDR3 protein: CSAFRDRNQPQHF. In nucleotides, the CDR3 is TGCAGTGCTTTCCGGGACAGGAATCAGCCCCAGCATTTT.

This chain uses TRBV29-1 with TRBJ2-1; 8 nucleotides agree with TRBD2. Germline CDR1 reads SQVTM; CDR2 reads ANQGSEA. V gave up 5 bases and J gave up 6 bases; unmatched junction bases: 6. CDR3 length: 13 amino acids. In DNA, the CDR3 is TGCAGCGTTTTGCGGGAGGTCCTCAATGAGCAGTTCTTC. Translation gives CSVLREVLNEQFF.

This clonotype has just one count. The CDR3 nucleotides are TGTGCCAGCACACCTGGCTCTGGAAACACCATATATTTT. This codes for CASTPGSGNTIYF. The V gene is TRBV5-4, the J gene TRBJ1-3; no reliable D call. V gave up 6 bases and J gave up 0 bases, with 7 bases separating them. Germline values: CDR1 SGHNT, CDR2 YYREEE (reference sequence). This CDR3 is 13 amino acids long.

This clonotype was recorded only once. V is TRBV18 and J is TRBJ2-7; D might be TRBD1 (5 bases). The V gene's germline CDR1 is KGHSH and CDR2 LQKENI. The CDR3 extends over 13 amino acids. Trimming removed 1 base from V and 7 bases from J, with 11 bases in between. DNA of the CDR3: TGTGCCAGCTCACCACAGGGGCGAGAAGAGCAGTACTTC. As protein: CASSPQGREEQYF.

The chain has TRBV6-1 and TRBJ2-7; the match to TRBD1 covers 9 bases. The CDR3 covers 13 residues. Unmatched junction bases numbered 5, after V lost 6 bases and J lost 5 bases. In germline, CDR1 is MNHNS, CDR2 SASEGT. CDR3 region: CASRGQGLDEQYF. The CDR3, as DNA: TGTGCCAGCAGGGGACAGGGCCTCGACGAGCAGTACTTC.

This chain links TRBV5-6 with TRBJ1-1, with D tentatively TRBD1 (5 bases). Germline lookup yields CDR1 SGHDT and CDR2 YYEEEE. The CDR3 totals 15 residues. V lost 3 bases, J lost 1 base, and 13 bases lay in between. CDR3 amino acids: CASSSPIRGNTEAFF. CDR3 sequence (DNA): TGTGCCAGCAGCTCTCCCATTAGGGGGAACACTGAAGCTTTCTTT.

This clonotype was observed a single time. The chain links TRBV9 to TRBJ1-2; tentative D call: TRBD1 (5 bases). Germline-derived CDR1 and CDR2 are SGDLS and YYNGEE. V lost 0 bases, J lost 2 bases, and 5 bases lay in between. This CDR3 has 13 residues. The CDR3: CASSVGTNYGYTF. The CDR3 bases are TGTGCCAGCAGCGTAGGGACAAACTATGGCTACACCTTC.